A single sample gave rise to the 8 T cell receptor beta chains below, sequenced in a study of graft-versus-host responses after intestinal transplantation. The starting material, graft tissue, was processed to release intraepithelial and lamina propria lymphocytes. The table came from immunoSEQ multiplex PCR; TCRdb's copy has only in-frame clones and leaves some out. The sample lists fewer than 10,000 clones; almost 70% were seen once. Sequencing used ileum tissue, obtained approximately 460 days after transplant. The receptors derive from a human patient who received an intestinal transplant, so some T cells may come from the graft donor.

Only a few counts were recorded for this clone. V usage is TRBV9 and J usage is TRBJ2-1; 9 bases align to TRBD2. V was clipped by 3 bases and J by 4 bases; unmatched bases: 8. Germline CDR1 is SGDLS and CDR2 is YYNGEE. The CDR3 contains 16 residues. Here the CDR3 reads CASSALAGGPYNEQFF. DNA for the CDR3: TGTGCCAGCAGCGCCCTCGCGGGGGGGCCTTACAATGAGCAGTTCTTC.

CDR3 sequence: CASSTPTQGTIDTDTQYF. The CDR3 DNA is TGTGCCAGCAGCACACCTACACAAGGGACAATAGACACAGATACGCAGTATTTT. The chain recombines TRBV7-3 with TRBJ2-3, with D perhaps matching TRBD1 (6 bases). Germline CDR1 reads SGHTA; CDR2 reads FQGTGA. The CDR3 totals 18 residues. The V gene lost 5 bases and the J gene lost 2 bases, with 23 bases spanning the gap.

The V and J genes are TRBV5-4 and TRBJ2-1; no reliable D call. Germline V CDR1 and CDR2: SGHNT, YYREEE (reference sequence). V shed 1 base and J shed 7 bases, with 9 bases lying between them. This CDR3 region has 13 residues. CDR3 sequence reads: CASSLPGFNEQFF. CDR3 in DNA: TGTGCCAGCAGCTTGCCAGGTTTTAATGAGCAGTTCTTC.

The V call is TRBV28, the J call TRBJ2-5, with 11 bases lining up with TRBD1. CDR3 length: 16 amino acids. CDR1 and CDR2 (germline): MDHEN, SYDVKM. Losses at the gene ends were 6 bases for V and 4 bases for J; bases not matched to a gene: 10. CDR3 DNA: TGTGCCAGCAGGGTCTCCGGGACAGGGGGAGGAGAGACCCAGTACTTC. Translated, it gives CASRVSGTGGGETQYF. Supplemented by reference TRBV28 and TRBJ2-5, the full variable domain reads DVKVTQSSRYLVKRTGEKVFLECVQDMDHENMFWYRQDPGLGLRLIYFSYDVKMKEKGDIPEGYSVSREKKERFSLILESASTNQTSMYLCASRVSGTGGGETQYFGPGTRLLVL.

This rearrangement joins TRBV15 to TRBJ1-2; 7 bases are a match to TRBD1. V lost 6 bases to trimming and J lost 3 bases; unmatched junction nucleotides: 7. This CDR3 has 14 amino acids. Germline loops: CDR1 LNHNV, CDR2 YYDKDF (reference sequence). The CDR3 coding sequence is TGTGCCACCAGTCAGGGGGTTTCAGACTATGGCTACACCTTC. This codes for CATSQGVSDYGYTF.

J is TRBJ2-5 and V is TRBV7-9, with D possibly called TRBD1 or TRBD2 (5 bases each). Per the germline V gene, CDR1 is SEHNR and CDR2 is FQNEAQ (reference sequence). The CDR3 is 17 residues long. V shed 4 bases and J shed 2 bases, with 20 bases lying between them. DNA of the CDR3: TGTGCCAGCAGCTCCGACGCCCCGGGACGCCTACAAGAGACCCAGTACTTC. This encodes CASSSDAPGRLQETQYF.

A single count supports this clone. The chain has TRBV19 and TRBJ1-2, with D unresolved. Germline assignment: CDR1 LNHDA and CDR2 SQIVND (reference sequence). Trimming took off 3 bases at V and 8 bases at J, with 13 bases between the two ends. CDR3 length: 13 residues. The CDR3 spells CASSIVDFSGYTF. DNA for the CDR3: TGTGCCAGTAGTATTGTGGACTTCTCGGGCTACACCTTC.

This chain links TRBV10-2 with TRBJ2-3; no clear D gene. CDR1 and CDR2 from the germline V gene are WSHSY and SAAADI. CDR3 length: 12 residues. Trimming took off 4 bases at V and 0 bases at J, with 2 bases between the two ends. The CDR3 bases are TGCGCCAGCAGTGCTAGCACAGATACGCAGTATTTT. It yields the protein CASSASTDTQYF.